A single sample gave rise to the 25 T cell receptor beta chains below, sequenced in a study of Ad26.COV2.S vaccination and SARS-CoV-2 variants. Using immunoSEQ multiplex PCR, the repertoire was profiled, and TCRdb retains in-frame clones only, with some absent. The sample includes 300,000 to 450,000 clones, around 84% of them seen just once. Noted treatment: around 19 received Ad26.COV2.S at low or high dose, single or two shots; roughly five received placebo; per-sample allocation not given. Material that was analyzed had been drawn on day 63 after the first vaccine or placebo injection. The source was peripheral blood, collected in a trial of Ad26.COV2.S vaccine versus placebo. Receptors were obtained from a person aged 18-60 years who received the Ad26.COV2.S COVID-19 vaccine or a placebo.

This clone was detected only once. At one end the junction does not follow the germline gene, possibly because of a read error. V usage is TRBV7-7 and J usage is TRBJ2-2; D assignment may be TRBD1 or TRBD2 (5 bases each). The CDR3 contains 15 residues. Germline CDR1 SSHAT, CDR2 FNYEAQ (reference sequence). The CDR3 DNA sequence: TGTGCTAGCAGCTTAGTGGCAGGGACCCCCGGGGAGCTGTTTTTT. Amino acids: CASSLVAGTPGELFF.

The chain employs TRBV2 and TRBJ2-1, with 10 positions matching TRBD2. Trimming removed 4 bases from V and 5 bases from J; junction bases left unmatched: 5. This CDR3 has 15 amino acids. CDR1 SNHLY and CDR2 FYNNEI come from the germline V gene. The CDR3, as DNA: TGTGCCAGCAGTGGGGGTAGCGGGAGGAACAATGAGCAGTTCTTC. Protein sequence: CASSGGSGRNNEQFF.

This chain connects TRBV27 to TRBJ2-7; 10 positions agree with TRBD1. Germline V gives CDR1 MNHEY, CDR2 SMNVEV (reference sequence). J gave up 6 bases and V 2 bases, and 7 bases lay outside the gene matches. CDR3 length: 15 amino acids. In DNA, the CDR3 is TGTGCCAGCAGTTTACTGGGACAGGGGCGCAGCGAGCAGTACTTC. Translated, it gives CASSLLGQGRSEQYF.

The chain combines TRBV6-2 or TRBV6-3 with TRBJ1-5; 8 nucleotides align to TRBD1. The CDR3 covers 15 residues. The junction had 2 bases not matched to a gene; V was cut back by 4 bases and J by 0 bases. Germline loops: CDR1 MNHEY, CDR2 SVGEGT. CDR3 in amino acids: CASSSTGDSNQPQHF. The CDR3 bases are TGTGCCAGCAGTTCGACAGGGGATAGCAATCAGCCCCAGCATTTT.

In regard to this clone: Other DNA sequences from this sample encode an identical CDR3 as well. The CDR3 nucleotides read TGTGCCAGCAGCTTAGGCTCATGGAACACTGAAGCTTTCTTT. Amino acid sequence: CASSLGSWNTEAFF. V and J are TRBV7-8 and TRBJ1-1, with no clear D. This CDR3 region has 14 residues. CDR1 is SGHVS and CDR2 is FQNEAQ in the germline V gene. V shed 1 base and J shed 1 base, with 7 bases lying between them.

The sample holds one count of this clone. The chain joins TRBV5-6 to TRBJ1-5; D is possibly TRBD1 (6 bases). V shed 3 bases and J shed 7 bases, with 14 bases lying between them. Germline values: CDR1 SGHDT, CDR2 YYEEEE. There are 14 residues in the CDR3. The chain's CDR3 is CASSWGPGGQPQHF. CDR3 bases: TGTGCCAGCAGCTGGGGACCTGGGGGCCAGCCCCAGCATTTT.

This clone was counted once. The chain couples TRBV5-1 to TRBJ2-2; TRBD2 matches 8 bases. In germline, CDR1 is SGHRS, CDR2 YFSETQ. The V gene end was trimmed by 4 bases and the J gene end by 0 bases; junction bases not matched to a gene: 5. The CDR3 totals 16 residues. The CDR3 loop is CASSLSGLANTGELFF. In DNA form, the CDR3 reads TGCGCCAGCAGCCTATCGGGACTAGCGAACACCGGGGAGCTGTTTTTT.

The chain couples TRBV7-9 to TRBJ2-5, with 8 bases fitting TRBD2. Per germline, CDR1 SEHNR and CDR2 FQNEAQ (reference sequence). This CDR3 spans 16 amino acids. V shed 1 base, J shed 5 bases, and the junction held 9 bases outside the gene matches. CDR3 amino acids: CASSLVIGGAGETQYF. In DNA, the CDR3 is TGTGCCAGCAGCTTAGTTATCGGGGGGGCCGGCGAGACCCAGTACTTC.

The gene calls are TRBV5-1 and TRBJ2-5, with 9 bases fitting TRBD2. The V segment lost 4 bases and the J segment 1 base; nucleotides outside the gene matches: 2. The CDR3 contains 14 residues. The germline gives CDR1 SGHRS, CDR2 YFSETQ. The CDR3 reads CASSPGLAQETQYF. Here the CDR3 DNA reads TGCGCCAGCAGCCCGGGACTAGCCCAAGAGACCCAGTACTTC.

The chain is built from TRBV18 and TRBJ2-7; D is possibly TRBD1 or TRBD2 (5 bases each). The CDR3 sequence is 15 residues long. CDR1 is KGHSH and CDR2 is LQKENI in the germline V gene. The ends were cut back, 0 bases at V and 3 bases at J, with 12 bases in the middle. DNA of the CDR3: TGTGCCAGCTCACCACCAGGGACGACAAGCTACGAGCAGTACTTC. Protein product: CASSPPGTTSYEQYF.

This clone showed up just once. J is TRBJ1-2 and V is TRBV30, with D possibly being TRBD1 (6 bases). The CDR3 covers 12 residues. Trimming took 4 bases from V and 6 from J, leaving 12 bases between them. Germline V gene lookup returns CDR1 GTSNPN and CDR2 SVGIG (reference sequence). This CDR3 reads CAWTTGRDGYTF. In DNA form, the CDR3 reads TGTGCCTGGACAACAGGGAGGGATGGCTACACCTTC.

The J gene is TRBJ2-7, the V gene TRBV9, with a weak D call TRBD1 (6 bases). Germline V lookup: CDR1 SGDLS, CDR2 YYNGEE. The V and J ends lost 3 bases and 3 bases respectively, with 10 bases between them. This CDR3 is 13 amino acids long. The CDR3 DNA reads as TGTGCCAGCAGCGCGCAACAGGGCTACGAGCAGTACTTC. Its protein is CASSAQQGYEQYF.

On this clone itself: Other nucleotide sequences in the sample specify the same CDR3. The chain has TRBV27 and TRBJ2-5, with 12 bases that match TRBD1. Per the germline V gene, CDR1 is MNHEY and CDR2 is SMNVEV (reference sequence). This CDR3 has 15 amino acids. V trimming: 6 bases; J trimming: 4 bases; junction bases outside the gene matches: 6. CDR3 in amino acids: CASSSGTGGVETQYF. The CDR3, as DNA: TGTGCCAGCAGCTCAGGGACAGGGGGCGTAGAGACCCAGTACTTC.

The count of this clone is one. The V call is TRBV7-9, the J call TRBJ1-1, with TRBD1 matching over 7 bases. The germline gives CDR1 SEHNR, CDR2 FQNEAQ (reference sequence). CDR3 length: 15 residues. The V and J ends lost 1 base and 7 bases, in that order; junction bases with no gene match: 9. DNA of the CDR3: TGTGCCAGCAGCTTAGTTTACGGGACAGCCAATGAAGCTTTCTTT. It specifies CASSLVYGTANEAFF.

The genes are TRBV6-5 and TRBJ1-5; maybe TRBD1 (6 bases). Germline CDR1 is MNHEY and CDR2 is SVGAGI. CDR3 length equals 14 residues. V was pared by 0 bases and J by 6 bases, with 9 bases between. CDR3 bases: TGTGCCAGCAGTTACTCGGGAGGGGGTCAGCCCCAGCATTTT. Protein product: CASSYSGGGQPQHF.

This chain uses TRBV5-6 with TRBJ2-1; TRBD2 agrees at 11 bases. J lost 0 bases, V lost 0 bases, and 5 bases had no gene match. The CDR3 is 18 amino acids. Germline V gene data show CDR1 as SGHDT and CDR2 as YYEEEE. The CDR3, as DNA: TGTGCCAGCAGCTTGGAGGCTAGCGGGAGGCTCTCCTACAATGAGCAGTTCTTC. This gives the protein CASSLEASGRLSYNEQFF.

Only one count was recorded for this clone. The genes are TRBV27 and TRBJ2-4; maybe TRBD1 (6 bases). The CDR3 has 13 amino acids. With 4 bases removed from V and 9 bases from J, the gap between germline ends came to 13 bases. Germline V gives CDR1 MNHEY, CDR2 SMNVEV (reference sequence). The CDR3: CASSYNRVSIQYF. The CDR3 DNA is TGTGCCAGCAGTTACAACAGGGTTAGCATTCAGTACTTC.

The chain combines TRBV7-2 with TRBJ2-3; possibly TRBD2 for D (5 bases). Germline V CDR1 and CDR2: SGHTA, FQGNSA. Between the trimmed V and J ends, which lost 4 bases and 2 bases, there was a span of 13 bases. The CDR3 runs 15 residues. The CDR3, as DNA: TGTGCCAGCAGCTGGGGAGAACGGGACACAGATACGCAGTATTTT. This encodes CASSWGERDTDTQYF. Drawing the rest from reference TRBV7-2 and TRBJ2-3, the complete variable domain is GAGVSQSPSNKVTEKGKDVELRCDPISGHTALYWYRQSLGQGLEFLIYFQGNSAPDKSGLPSDRFSAERTGGSVSTLTIQRTQQEDSAVYLCASSWGERDTDTQYFGPGTRLTVL.

The rearrangement uses TRBV28 and TRBJ2-2; no firm D call. CDR3 length: 14 residues. Trimming stripped 6 bases from V and 0 bases from J, with 8 bases between. Germline CDR1 and CDR2: MDHEN and SYDVKM. Here the CDR3 reads CASSPEANTGELFF. CDR3 in DNA: TGTGCCAGCAGCCCCGAGGCGAACACCGGGGAGCTGTTTTTT.

The rearrangement uses TRBV6-5 and TRBJ1-4, with a tentative D call TRBD1 (5 bases). Germline V lookup: CDR1 MNHEY, CDR2 SVGAGI. Trimming left V 3 bases short and J 5 bases short, with 10 bases between. CDR3 length equals 14 residues. CDR3 sequence reads: CASSYRQGNEKLFF. The CDR3 coding sequence is TGTGCCAGCAGTTATCGGCAGGGAAATGAAAAACTGTTTTTT.

The chain is built from TRBV30 and TRBJ2-3; D is tentatively TRBD1 or TRBD2 (5 bases each). Germline CDR1 GTSNPN, CDR2 SVGIG (reference sequence). Trimming removed 2 bases from V and 3 bases from J, with 15 bases in between. This CDR3 is built from 15 residues. CDR3 DNA sequence: TGTGCCTGGAGTCCCCTCGTGGGGGAGACAGATACGCAGTATTTT. Protein product: CAWSPLVGETDTQYF.

V is TRBV6-1 and J is TRBJ1-1, with D possibly TRBD1 on 5 matching bases. Trimming left V 3 bases short and J 1 base short, with 15 bases between. The length of the CDR3 is 16 residues. Germline V CDR1 and CDR2: MNHNS, SASEGT. The CDR3: CASSDRGAPRNTEAFF. CDR3 nucleotide sequence: TGTGCCAGCAGTGATAGGGGCGCCCCTAGGAACACTGAAGCTTTCTTT.

CDR3 sequence reads: CASSYGDNEQFF. For the CDR3, the DNA is TGTGCCAGCAGCTACGGGGACAATGAGCAGTTCTTC. This sequence joins TRBV7-9 and TRBJ2-1, with a possible D match to TRBD2 (5 bases). This CDR3 region has 12 residues. Germline assignment: CDR1 SEHNR and CDR2 FQNEAQ (reference sequence). The V end lost 4 bases, the J end lost 5 bases, and 6 bases lay between the germline ends. The whole variable domain, remainder taken from reference TRBV7-9 and TRBJ2-1, is DTGVSQNPRHKITKRGQNVTFRCDPISEHNRLYWYRQTLGQGPEFLTYFQNEAQLEKSRLLSDRFSAERPKGSFSTLEIQRTEQGDSAMYLCASSYGDNEQFFGPGTRLTVL.

The chain couples TRBV3-1 (or the pseudogene TRBV3-2) to TRBJ2-1; D is tentatively TRBD1 or TRBD2 (5 bases each). Germline loops: CDR1 LGHDT, CDR2 YNNKEL (reference sequence). The V end lost 4 bases, the J end lost 6 bases, and 16 bases lay between the germline ends. CDR3 length equals 15 residues. Here the CDR3 DNA reads TGTGCCAGCAGCCCCCTTGGGACCAAGGTCAATGAGCAGTTCTTC. The encoded protein is CASSPLGTKVNEQFF.

The V call is TRBV5-1, the J call TRBJ2-3, with 12 bases lining up with TRBD2. V dropped 5 bases and J dropped 1; count of bases not matched to a gene: 5. CDR3 length: 16 amino acids. The V gene's germline CDR1 is SGHRS and CDR2 YFSETQ. CDR3 nucleotides: TGCGCCAGCAGTGGGACTAGCGGGCTCCGCACAGATACGCAGTATTTT. Its protein is CASSGTSGLRTDTQYF.